These 30 T cell receptor beta chains share one sample of origin, sequenced in a study of blood T cell repertoires in COVID-19. Clones were sequenced by immunoSEQ multiplex PCR, and TCRdb holds only the in-frame ones, with some missing. Here the sample spans approximately 360,000 clones, roughly 86% being singletons. The sample comprised PBMCs or T cells enriched from blood (not recorded which). These receptor sequences come from a man aged 35 to 55 in a cohort exposed to, infected with or recovered from COVID-19 (not recorded which).

The CDR3 DNA reads as TGCGCCAGTAACCGGGGAACAACTAATGAAAAACTGTTTTTT. This translates into CASNRGTTNEKLFF. The J gene is TRBJ1-4, the V gene TRBV5-1; D uncertain. Looked up from germline, CDR1 is SGHRS and CDR2 is YFSETQ. The V end lost 8 bases, the J end lost 0 bases, and 11 bases lay between the germline ends. The CDR3 runs to 14 residues. The full variable domain, in which reference TRBV5-1 and TRBJ1-4 provide the parts outside the CDR3, is KAGVTQTPRYLIKTRGQQVTLSCSPISGHRSVSWYQQTPGQGLQFLFEYFSETQRNKGNFPGRFSGRQFSNSRSEMNVSTLELGDSALYLCASNRGTTNEKLFFGSGTQLSVL.

The chain links TRBV28 to TRBJ2-7; TRBD2 aligns across 11 bases. Germline V gene sequence: CDR1 MDHEN, CDR2 SYDVKM. V dropped 6 bases and J dropped 1; count of bases not matched to a gene: 5. The CDR3 spans 15 residues. CDR3 protein: CASSPGTSGSYEQYF. Written as DNA, the CDR3 is TGTGCCAGCAGCCCCGGGACTAGCGGTTCCTACGAGCAGTACTTC.

The chain links TRBV28 to TRBJ1-4; TRBD1 aligns across 8 bases. CDR3 length: 14 residues. V lost 6 bases to trimming and J lost 8 bases; unmatched junction nucleotides: 8. The germline gives CDR1 MDHEN, CDR2 SYDVKM. The DNA of the CDR3 is TGTGCCAGCAGACCCGGACAGGGCGGGGAAAAACTGTTTTTT. This sequence encodes CASRPGQGGEKLFF.

The genes are TRBV5-1 and TRBJ1-3; D gene ambiguous. CDR3 length equals 15 residues. Trimming took off 0 bases at V and 0 bases at J, with 7 bases between the two ends. The V gene's germline CDR1 is SGHRS and CDR2 YFSETQ. The CDR3 reads CASSLGTGSGNTIYF. The CDR3 DNA is TGCGCCAGCAGCTTGGGGACTGGCTCTGGAAACACCATATATTTT.

V is TRBV7-9 and J is TRBJ1-5; no reliable D call. Trimming stripped 3 bases from V and 7 bases from J, with 13 bases between. CDR3 size: 14 residues. In germline, CDR1 is SEHNR, CDR2 FQNEAQ (reference sequence). CDR3 DNA sequence: TGTGCCAGCAGCTTGGAGGGATCGGGGCAGCCCCAGCATTTT. Translation: CASSLEGSGQPQHF.

This sequence joins TRBV9 and TRBJ2-1; 11 bases align to TRBD2. CDR3 length equals 15 residues. Germline V gives CDR1 SGDLS, CDR2 YYNGEE. Unmatched junction bases numbered 3, after V lost 0 bases and J lost 7 bases. The CDR3 DNA is TGTGCCAGCAGCGTAGTGACTAGCGGGATAAATGAGCAGTTCTTC. Encoded protein: CASSVVTSGINEQFF.

Points on this clone: The sample contains more than one DNA sequence encoding this CDR3. This chain links TRBV5-1 with TRBJ1-1, with 8 bases aligning to TRBD1. This CDR3 is built from 13 residues. V shed 5 bases, J shed 1 base, and the junction held 1 base outside the gene matches. Germline V gene lookup returns CDR1 SGHRS and CDR2 YFSETQ. CDR3 sequence: CASRGQGNTEAFF. The DNA of the CDR3 is TGCGCCAGCAGAGGACAGGGGAACACTGAAGCTTTCTTT.

The V and J genes are TRBV6-6 and TRBJ1-5; 9 nucleotides match TRBD1. The V gene's germline CDR1 is MNHNY and CDR2 SVGAGI (reference sequence). Unmatched junction bases numbered 7, after V lost 6 bases and J lost 4 bases. The CDR3 is 15 amino acids. The CDR3 spells CASRPTGGGNQPQHF. Here the CDR3 DNA reads TGTGCCAGCAGACCGACAGGGGGAGGGAATCAGCCCCAGCATTTT.

The chain recombines TRBV2 with TRBJ2-1; D may be TRBD2 (6 bases). V gave up 6 bases and J gave up 6 bases, with 18 bases separating them. In germline, CDR1 is SNHLY, CDR2 FYNNEI. This CDR3 is 15 amino acids long. CDR3 region: CASSLGMSGVNEQFF. The CDR3, as DNA: TGTGCCAGCAGCCTGGGTATGTCGGGAGTCAATGAGCAGTTCTTC.

The chain couples TRBV2 to TRBJ2-7; 14 bases fit TRBD2. This CDR3 comprises 18 residues. J was trimmed by 6 bases and V by 6 bases; bases with no gene match: 16. Germline values: CDR1 SNHLY, CDR2 FYNNEI. CDR3 nucleotide sequence: TGTGCCAGCAGCCGCGGGACTAGCGGGAGAGGGACTAGAGGCGAGCAGTACTTC. It yields the protein CASSRGTSGRGTRGEQYF.

The chain joins TRBV7-9 to TRBJ2-7; D ambiguous. In germline, CDR1 is SEHNR, CDR2 FQNEAQ (reference sequence). Trimming removed 2 bases from V and 0 bases from J, with 8 bases in between. The CDR3 consists of 14 residues. CDR3 sequence reads: CASSLQASSYEQYF. CDR3 bases: TGTGCCAGCAGCTTACAGGCAAGCTCCTACGAGCAGTACTTC.

V gene TRBV2 combines with J gene TRBJ2-1; possibly TRBD1 for D (6 bases). The CDR3 loop spans 12 amino acids. The V end was cut by 6 bases, the J end by 8 bases, with 11 bases between. CDR1 is SNHLY and CDR2 is FYNNEI in the germline V gene. The CDR3 region is CASRQQGYEQFF. For the CDR3, the DNA is TGTGCCAGCAGACAACAGGGTTATGAGCAGTTCTTC. Complete variable domain (other parts from reference TRBV2 and TRBJ2-1): EPEVTQTPSHQVTQMGQEVILRCVPISNHLYFYWYRQILGQKVEFLVSFYNNEISEKSEIFDDQFSVERPDGSNFTLKIRSTKLEDSAMYFCASRQQGYEQFFGPGTRLTVL.

The chain is built from TRBV7-9 and TRBJ2-5; 10 bases match TRBD2. The CDR3 has 15 amino acids. The junction had 4 bases not matched to a gene; V was cut back by 1 base and J by 5 bases. Germline V lookup: CDR1 SEHNR, CDR2 FQNEAQ (reference sequence). CDR3 nucleotide sequence: TGTGCCAGCAGCTTAGTACTAGCGGGAAAGGAGACCCAGTACTTC. The encoded protein is CASSLVLAGKETQYF.

This chain's CDR3 is CASSWDQGQEGGYTF. CDR3 coding DNA: TGTGCCAGCAGCTGGGACCAGGGACAGGAAGGGGGCTACACCTTC. The chain couples TRBV5-6 to TRBJ1-2, with 8 bases that match TRBD1. This CDR3 is 15 amino acids long. Trimming cost V 3 bases and J 8 bases; bases outside gene matches: 12. Germline lookup yields CDR1 SGHDT and CDR2 YYEEEE.

The rearrangement links TRBV27 to TRBJ1-1; the match to TRBD1 covers 9 bases. The length of the CDR3 is 13 residues. V gave up 5 bases and J gave up 4 bases; unmatched junction bases: 2. The germline V gene has CDR1 MNHEY and CDR2 SMNVEV (reference sequence). This chain's CDR3 is CASSPDRGTEAFF. CDR3 DNA: TGTGCCAGCAGTCCGGACAGGGGCACTGAAGCTTTCTTT.

This clone was recorded only once. V is TRBV5-6 and J is TRBJ2-7, with 7 bases lining up with TRBD2. V shed 4 bases and J 9 bases; nucleotides not matched to a gene: 16. This CDR3 contains 15 residues. From germline, CDR1 is SGHDT and CDR2 YYEEEE. CDR3 in DNA: TGTGCCAGCAGCCTACTGACTAGCTCTACTCTCTGGCAGTACTTC. Its protein is CASSLLTSSTLWQYF.

The chain employs TRBV6-2 or TRBV6-3 and TRBJ1-1; D remains ambiguous. V was shortened by 2 bases and J by 6 bases, with 7 bases between the two germline ends. Per germline, CDR1 MNHEY and CDR2 SVGEGT. The CDR3 has 12 residues. The CDR3 region is CASSYPPAEAFF. CDR3 bases: TGTGCCAGCAGTTACCCTCCAGCTGAAGCTTTCTTT.

V and J are TRBV30 and TRBJ2-1; D is possibly TRBD2 (6 bases). This CDR3 spans 15 amino acids. CDR1 GTSNPN and CDR2 SVGIG come from the germline V gene (reference sequence). The V gene lost 0 bases and the J gene lost 6 bases, with 15 bases spanning the gap. CDR3 region: CAWSVLSGSGNEQFF. The CDR3 DNA reads TGTGCCTGGAGTGTATTGAGCGGGTCCGGCAATGAGCAGTTCTTC.

The chain carries TRBV9 and TRBJ2-1; a possible D gene is TRBD1 (6 bases). Germline-derived CDR1 and CDR2 are SGDLS and YYNGEE. The CDR3 totals 12 residues. Between the trimmed V and J ends, which lost 5 bases and 7 bases, there was a span of 10 bases. The CDR3 DNA reads TGTGCCAGCAGTGGGGACAAGAATGAGCAGTTCTTC. It specifies CASSGDKNEQFF.

This clone appeared a few times. The chain recombines TRBV4-2 with TRBJ2-1, with 10 bases identical to TRBD2. The CDR3 consists of 15 residues. Germline values: CDR1 LGHNA, CDR2 YNFKEQ. With 2 bases clipped from V and 3 bases from J, the junction kept 1 base outside the gene matches. The CDR3 DNA reads as TGTGCCAGCAGCCAAACTAGCGGGATCTACAATGAGCAGTTCTTC. Translation gives CASSQTSGIYNEQFF.

This rearrangement joins TRBV27 to TRBJ2-7, with 7 bases fitting TRBD1. The CDR3 totals 13 residues. Germline loops: CDR1 MNHEY, CDR2 SMNVEV (reference sequence). V shed 6 bases and J 3 bases; nucleotides not matched to a gene: 5. This chain's CDR3 is CASRSDRLYEQYF. DNA for the CDR3: TGTGCCAGCAGATCGGACAGGCTCTACGAGCAGTACTTC.

V is TRBV2 and J is TRBJ1-1; 10 nucleotides line up with TRBD1. The germline gives CDR1 SNHLY, CDR2 FYNNEI. V lost 7 bases and J lost 1; bases outside the gene matches: 3. The CDR3 is 14 residues long. CDR3 region: CASNRDRGNTEAFF. The DNA of the CDR3 is TGTGCCAGCAACCGGGACAGGGGGAACACTGAAGCTTTCTTT.

The chain recombines TRBV10-3 with TRBJ2-1; a weak D match, TRBD2 (5 bases). Trimming removed 3 bases at V and 9 bases at J, with 12 bases between. This CDR3 region has 13 residues. The germline CDR1 and CDR2 sequences are ENHRY and SYGVKD. The CDR3 loop is CAISDRGPSEQFF. In DNA, the CDR3 is TGTGCCATCAGTGACCGGGGTCCCAGTGAGCAGTTCTTC.

V gene TRBV19 combines with J gene TRBJ1-2; no firm D call. The ends were cut back, 5 bases at V and 4 bases at J, with 14 bases in the middle. This CDR3 has 14 residues. CDR1 LNHDA and CDR2 SQIVND come from the germline V gene (reference sequence). CDR3 region: CASSPSIGLYGYTF. The CDR3 bases are TGTGCCAGTAGTCCTTCAATCGGTCTCTATGGCTACACCTTC.

The V and J genes are TRBV7-2 and TRBJ1-4, with no clear D. Germline V gene lookup returns CDR1 SGHTA and CDR2 FQGNSA. The CDR3 length is 15 residues. Trimming removed 5 bases from V and 4 bases from J, with 14 bases in between. The chain's CDR3 is CASSPASNRNEKLFF. The CDR3 DNA reads as TGTGCCAGCAGCCCCGCGTCTAACCGTAATGAAAAACTGTTTTTT.

V gene TRBV6-2 or TRBV6-3 combines with J gene TRBJ1-5; maybe TRBD1 (5 bases). The CDR3 runs to 15 residues. Germline V lookup: CDR1 MNHEY, CDR2 SVGEGT. Trimming removed 0 bases at V and 6 bases at J, with 12 bases between. The CDR3 region is CASSYSGNQGQPQHF. As DNA, the CDR3 is TGTGCCAGCAGTTACTCAGGGAATCAGGGTCAGCCCCAGCATTTT.

This clone was seen once. Distinct nucleotide sequences in the sample also encode this CDR3. The chain has TRBV19 and TRBJ1-5; no clear D. CDR1 LNHDA and CDR2 SQIVND come from the germline V gene (reference sequence). The CDR3 has 16 residues. Trimming took 5 bases from V and 1 from J, leaving 15 bases between them. Here the CDR3 reads CASSPRTGSSNQPQHF. CDR3 DNA sequence: TGTGCCAGTAGTCCCCGAACCGGGTCAAGCAATCAGCCCCAGCATTTT.

This chain connects TRBV2 to TRBJ1-6; the D is unclear. The CDR3 is 14 amino acids. Germline V gene sequence: CDR1 SNHLY, CDR2 FYNNEI. V lost 4 bases and J 5 bases, leaving 9 bases between the germline ends. The CDR3 reads CASSGSGNNSPLHF. The CDR3, as DNA: TGTGCCAGCAGTGGTTCAGGAAATAATTCACCCCTCCACTTT.

The chain joins TRBV3-1 (or the pseudogene TRBV3-2) to TRBJ1-3; no reliable D call. The CDR3 has 14 amino acids. Germline assignment: CDR1 LGHDT and CDR2 YNNKEL (reference sequence). The V end lost 4 bases, the J end lost 0 bases, and 7 bases lay between the germline ends. The CDR3 coding sequence is TGTGCCAGCAGCCCAGCGAGCTCTGGAAACACCATATATTTT. Translation gives CASSPASSGNTIYF.

This clone was observed once. The V and J genes are TRBV9 and TRBJ2-2, with D unclear. This CDR3 has 13 residues. Germline V lookup: CDR1 SGDLS, CDR2 YYNGEE. Between the trimmed V and J ends, which lost 0 bases and 3 bases, there was a span of 3 bases. The DNA of the CDR3 is TGTGCCAGCAGCGTAGTCGACACCGGGGAGCTGTTTTTT. Protein sequence: CASSVVDTGELFF. Filled out from reference TRBV9 and TRBJ2-2, the complete variable domain reads DSGVTQTPKHLITATGQRVTLRCSPRSGDLSVYWYQQSLDQGLQFLIQYYNGEERAKGNILERFSAQQFPDLHSELNLSSLELGDSALYFCASSVVDTGELFFGEGSRLTVL.